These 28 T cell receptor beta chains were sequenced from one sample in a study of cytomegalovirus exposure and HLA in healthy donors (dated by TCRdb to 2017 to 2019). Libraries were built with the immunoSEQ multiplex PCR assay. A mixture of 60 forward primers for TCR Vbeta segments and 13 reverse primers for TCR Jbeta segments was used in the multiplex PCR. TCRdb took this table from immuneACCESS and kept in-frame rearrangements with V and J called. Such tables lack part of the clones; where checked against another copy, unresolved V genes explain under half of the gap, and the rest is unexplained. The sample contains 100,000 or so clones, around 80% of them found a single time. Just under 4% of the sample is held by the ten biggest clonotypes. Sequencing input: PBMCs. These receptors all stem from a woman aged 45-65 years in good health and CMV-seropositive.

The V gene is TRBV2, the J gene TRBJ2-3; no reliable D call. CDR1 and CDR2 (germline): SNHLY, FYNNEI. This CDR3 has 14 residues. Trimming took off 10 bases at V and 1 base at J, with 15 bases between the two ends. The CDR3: CATGEAGGTDTQYF. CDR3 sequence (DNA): TGTGCCACTGGAGAGGCCGGCGGCACAGATACGCAGTATTTT.

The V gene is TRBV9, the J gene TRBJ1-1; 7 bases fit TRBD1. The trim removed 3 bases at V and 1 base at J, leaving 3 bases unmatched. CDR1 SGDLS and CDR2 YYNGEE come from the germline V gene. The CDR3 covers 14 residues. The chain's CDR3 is CASSEGQPNTEAFF. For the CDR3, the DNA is TGTGCCAGCAGCGAGGGACAGCCGAACACTGAAGCTTTCTTT.

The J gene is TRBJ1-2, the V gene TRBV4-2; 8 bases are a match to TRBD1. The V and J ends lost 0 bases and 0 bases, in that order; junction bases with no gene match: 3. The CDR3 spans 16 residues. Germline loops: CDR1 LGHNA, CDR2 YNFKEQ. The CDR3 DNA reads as TGTGCCAGCAGCCAAGATTTACAGGGGGCTAACTATGGCTACACCTTC. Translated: CASSQDLQGANYGYTF.

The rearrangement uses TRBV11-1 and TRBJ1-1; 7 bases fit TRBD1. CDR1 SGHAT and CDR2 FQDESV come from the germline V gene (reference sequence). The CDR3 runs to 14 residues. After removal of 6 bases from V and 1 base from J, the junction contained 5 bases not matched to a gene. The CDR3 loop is CASSRDRQNTEAFF. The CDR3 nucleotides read TGTGCCAGCAGTCGGGACAGACAGAACACTGAAGCTTTCTTT.

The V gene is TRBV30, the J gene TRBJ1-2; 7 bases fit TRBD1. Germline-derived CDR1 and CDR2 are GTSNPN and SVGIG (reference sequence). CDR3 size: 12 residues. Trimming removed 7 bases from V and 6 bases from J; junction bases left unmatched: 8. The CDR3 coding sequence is TGTGCCTCCGACCGGGACAGAAATGGCTACACCTTC. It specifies CASDRDRNGYTF.

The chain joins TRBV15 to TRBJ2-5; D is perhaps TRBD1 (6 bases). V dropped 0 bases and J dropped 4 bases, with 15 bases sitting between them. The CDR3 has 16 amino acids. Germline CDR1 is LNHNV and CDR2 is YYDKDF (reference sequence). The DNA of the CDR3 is TGTGCCACCAGCAGAGAGGGGCAGGGGCCAGGAGAGACCCAGTACTTC. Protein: CATSREGQGPGETQYF.

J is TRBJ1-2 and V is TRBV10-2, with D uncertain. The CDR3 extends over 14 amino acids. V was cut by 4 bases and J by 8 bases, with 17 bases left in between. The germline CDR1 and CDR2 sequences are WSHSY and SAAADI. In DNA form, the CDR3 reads TGCGCCAGCAGTGGTCCCCCAGGCCTGAGAGGCTACACCTTC. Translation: CASSGPPGLRGYTF.

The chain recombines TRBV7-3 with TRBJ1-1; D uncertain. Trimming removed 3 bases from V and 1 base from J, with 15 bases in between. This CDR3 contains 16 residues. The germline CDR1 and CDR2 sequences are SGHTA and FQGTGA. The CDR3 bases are TGTGCCAGCAGCTTCCGCCCCCTACAGACGAACACTGAAGCTTTCTTT. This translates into CASSFRPLQTNTEAFF.

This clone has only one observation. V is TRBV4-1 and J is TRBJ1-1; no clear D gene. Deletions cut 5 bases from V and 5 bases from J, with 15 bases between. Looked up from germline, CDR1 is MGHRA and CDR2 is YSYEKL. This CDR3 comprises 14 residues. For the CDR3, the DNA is TGCGCCAGCAGCTACCCCTCCCGAGGAACTGAAGCTTTCTTT. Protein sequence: CASSYPSRGTEAFF.

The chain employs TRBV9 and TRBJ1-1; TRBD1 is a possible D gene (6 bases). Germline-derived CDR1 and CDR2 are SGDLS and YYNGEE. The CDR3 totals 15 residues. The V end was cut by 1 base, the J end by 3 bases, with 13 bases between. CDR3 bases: TGTGCCAGCAGCGTATCCAGGGGAGGGGACACTGAAGCTTTCTTT. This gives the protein CASSVSRGGDTEAFF.

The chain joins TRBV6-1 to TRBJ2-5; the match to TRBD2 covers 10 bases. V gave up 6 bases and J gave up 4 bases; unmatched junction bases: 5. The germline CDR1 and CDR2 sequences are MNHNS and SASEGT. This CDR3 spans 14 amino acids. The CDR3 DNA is TGTGCCAGCAGGACAGCGGGGGGGCCAGAGACCCAGTACTTC. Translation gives CASRTAGGPETQYF.

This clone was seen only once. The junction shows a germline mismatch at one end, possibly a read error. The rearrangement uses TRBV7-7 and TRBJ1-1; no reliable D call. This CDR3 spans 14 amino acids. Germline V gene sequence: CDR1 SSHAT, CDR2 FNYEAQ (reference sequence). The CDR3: CASSPGLRDTEAFF. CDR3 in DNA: TGTGCTAGCAGCCCGGGCCTGCGGGACACTGAAGCTTTCTTT.

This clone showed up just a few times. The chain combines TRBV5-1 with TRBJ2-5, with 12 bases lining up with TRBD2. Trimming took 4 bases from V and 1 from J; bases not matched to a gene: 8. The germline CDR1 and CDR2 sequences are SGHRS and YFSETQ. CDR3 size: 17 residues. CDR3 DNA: TGCGCCAGCAGCCTCTCCCTAGCGGGGGGGCCCCAAGAGACCCAGTACTTC. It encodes CASSLSLAGGPQETQYF.

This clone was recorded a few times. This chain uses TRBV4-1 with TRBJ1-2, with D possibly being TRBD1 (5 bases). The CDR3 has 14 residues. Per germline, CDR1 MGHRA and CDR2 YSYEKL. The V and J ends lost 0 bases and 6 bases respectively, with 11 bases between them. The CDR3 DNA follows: TGCGCCAGCAGCCAAGATAGGGGTGTCCATGGCTACACCTTC. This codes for CASSQDRGVHGYTF.

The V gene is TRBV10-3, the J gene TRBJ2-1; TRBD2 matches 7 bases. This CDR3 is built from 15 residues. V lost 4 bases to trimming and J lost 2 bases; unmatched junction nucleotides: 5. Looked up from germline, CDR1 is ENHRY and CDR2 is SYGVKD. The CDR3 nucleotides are TGTGCCATCAGTGCCCTCGGACTAGCCTACAATGAGCAGTTCTTC. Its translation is CAISALGLAYNEQFF.

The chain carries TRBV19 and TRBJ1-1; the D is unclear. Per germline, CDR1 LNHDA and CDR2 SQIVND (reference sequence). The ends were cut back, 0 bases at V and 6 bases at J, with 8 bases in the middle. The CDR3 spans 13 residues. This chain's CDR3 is CASSIDSGPEAFF. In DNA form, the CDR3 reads TGTGCCAGTAGTATAGACAGTGGGCCTGAAGCTTTCTTT. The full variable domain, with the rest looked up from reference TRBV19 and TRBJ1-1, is DGGITQSPKYLFRKEGQNVTLSCEQNLNHDAMYWYRQDPGQGLRLIYYSQIVNDFQKGDIAEGYSVSREKKESFPLTVTSAQKNPTAFYLCASSIDSGPEAFFGQGTRLTVV.

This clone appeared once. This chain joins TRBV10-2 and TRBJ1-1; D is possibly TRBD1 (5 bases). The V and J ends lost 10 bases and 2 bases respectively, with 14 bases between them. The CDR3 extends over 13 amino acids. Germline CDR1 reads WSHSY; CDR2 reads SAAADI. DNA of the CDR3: TGCGCCACCCAACAGGTACTAAACACTGAAGCTTTCTTT. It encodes CATQQVLNTEAFF.

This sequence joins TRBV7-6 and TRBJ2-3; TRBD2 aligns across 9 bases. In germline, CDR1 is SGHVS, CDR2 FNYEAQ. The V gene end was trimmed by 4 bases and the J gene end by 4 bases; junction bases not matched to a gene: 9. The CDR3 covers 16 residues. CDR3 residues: CASSSRASGDPDTQYF. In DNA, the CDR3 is TGTGCCAGCAGCTCACGGGCTAGCGGGGATCCAGATACGCAGTATTTT.

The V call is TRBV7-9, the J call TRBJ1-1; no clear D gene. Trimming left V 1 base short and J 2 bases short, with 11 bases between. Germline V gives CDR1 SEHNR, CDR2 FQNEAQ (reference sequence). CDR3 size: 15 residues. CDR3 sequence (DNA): TGTGCCAGCAGCTTAGTAGGTAGACAAAACACTGAAGCTTTCTTT. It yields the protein CASSLVGRQNTEAFF.

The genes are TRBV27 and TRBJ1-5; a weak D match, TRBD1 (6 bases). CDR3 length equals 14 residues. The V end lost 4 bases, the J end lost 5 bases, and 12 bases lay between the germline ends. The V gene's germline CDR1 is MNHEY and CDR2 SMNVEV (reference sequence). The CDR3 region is CASSSTGMHQPQHF. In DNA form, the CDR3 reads TGTGCCAGCAGTTCCACAGGGATGCATCAGCCCCAGCATTTT.

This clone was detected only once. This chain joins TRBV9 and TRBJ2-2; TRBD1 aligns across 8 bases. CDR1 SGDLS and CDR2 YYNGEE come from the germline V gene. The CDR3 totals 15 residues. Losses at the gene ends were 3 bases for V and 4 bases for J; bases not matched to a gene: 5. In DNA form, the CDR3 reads TGTGCCAGCAGCGCACAGCAGGGGGCCACCGGGGAGCTGTTTTTT. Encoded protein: CASSAQQGATGELFF.

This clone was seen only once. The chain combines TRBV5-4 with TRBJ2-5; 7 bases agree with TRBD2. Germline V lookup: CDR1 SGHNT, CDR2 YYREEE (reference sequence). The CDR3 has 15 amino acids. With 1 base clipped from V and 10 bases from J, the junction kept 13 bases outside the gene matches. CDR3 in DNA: TGTGCCAGCAGCTTGTCTTCCCAGGGTGGGGGGGGCCAGTACTTC. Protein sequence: CASSLSSQGGGGQYF.

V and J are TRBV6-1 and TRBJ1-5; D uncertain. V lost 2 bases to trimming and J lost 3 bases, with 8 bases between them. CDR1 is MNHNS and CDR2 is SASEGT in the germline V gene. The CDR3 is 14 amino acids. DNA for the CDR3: TGTGCCAGCAGTGAAAGCGGCCCCAATCAGCCCCAGCATTTT. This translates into CASSESGPNQPQHF.

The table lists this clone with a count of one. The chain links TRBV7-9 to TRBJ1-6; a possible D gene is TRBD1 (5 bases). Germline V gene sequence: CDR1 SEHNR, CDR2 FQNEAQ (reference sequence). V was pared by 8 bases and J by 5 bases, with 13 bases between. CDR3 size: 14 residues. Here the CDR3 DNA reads TGTGCCAGCGGCAGGGCGAGCAATAATTCACCCCTCCACTTT. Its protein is CASGRASNNSPLHF.

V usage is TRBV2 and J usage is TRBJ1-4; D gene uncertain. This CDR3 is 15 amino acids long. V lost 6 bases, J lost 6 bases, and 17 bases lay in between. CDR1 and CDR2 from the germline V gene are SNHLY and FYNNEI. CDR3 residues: CASSLDPGGYEKLFF. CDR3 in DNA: TGTGCCAGCAGCTTGGACCCCGGAGGGTATGAAAAACTGTTTTTT. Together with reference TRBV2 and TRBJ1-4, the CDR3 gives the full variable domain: EPEVTQTPSHQVTQMGQEVILRCVPISNHLYFYWYRQILGQKVEFLVSFYNNEISEKSEIFDDQFSVERPDGSNFTLKIRSTKLEDSAMYFCASSLDPGGYEKLFFGSGTQLSVL.

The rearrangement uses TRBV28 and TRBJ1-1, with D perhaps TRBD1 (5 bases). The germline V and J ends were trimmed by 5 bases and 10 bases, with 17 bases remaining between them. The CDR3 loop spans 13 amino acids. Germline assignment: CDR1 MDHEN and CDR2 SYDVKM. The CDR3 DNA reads TGTGCCAGCAGTGAGGACACCCAAAAAAGAGCTTTCTTT. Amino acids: CASSEDTQKRAFF.

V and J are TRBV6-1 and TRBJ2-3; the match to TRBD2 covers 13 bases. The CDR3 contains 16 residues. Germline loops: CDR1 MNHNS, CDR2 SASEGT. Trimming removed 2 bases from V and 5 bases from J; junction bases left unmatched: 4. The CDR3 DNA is TGTGCCAGCAGTGAATTACGACTAGCGGGGGGAGATACGCAGTATTTT. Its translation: CASSELRLAGGDTQYF.

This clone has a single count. CDR3 in amino acids: CASSGYQVDSTNTGELFF. In nucleotides, the CDR3 is TGTGCCAGCAGCGGATACCAAGTCGACAGTACGAACACCGGGGAGCTGTTTTTT. This sequence joins TRBV9 and TRBJ2-2; weak D call: TRBD1 (5 bases). V was pared by 3 bases and J by 0 bases, with 18 bases between. This CDR3 has 18 amino acids. CDR1 and CDR2 (germline): SGDLS, YYNGEE.